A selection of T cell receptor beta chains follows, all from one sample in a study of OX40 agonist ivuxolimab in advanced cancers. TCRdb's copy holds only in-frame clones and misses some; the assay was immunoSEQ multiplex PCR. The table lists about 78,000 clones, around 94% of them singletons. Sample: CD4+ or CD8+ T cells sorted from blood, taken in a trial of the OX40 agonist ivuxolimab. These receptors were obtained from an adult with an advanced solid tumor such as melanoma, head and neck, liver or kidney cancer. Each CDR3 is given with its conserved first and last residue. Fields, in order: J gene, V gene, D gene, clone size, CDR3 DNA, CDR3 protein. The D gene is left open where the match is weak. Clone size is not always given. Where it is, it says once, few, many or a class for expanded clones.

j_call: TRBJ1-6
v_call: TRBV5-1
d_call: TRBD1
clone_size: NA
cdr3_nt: TGCGCCAGCAGCCCGGGACAGGGAGAGGCACCCCTCCACTTT
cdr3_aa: CASSPGQGEAPLHF

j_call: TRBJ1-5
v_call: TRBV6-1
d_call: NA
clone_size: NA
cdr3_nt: TGTGCCAGCAGCCGCGACAAGAGCAATCAGCCCCAGCATTTT
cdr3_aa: CASSRDKSNQPQHF

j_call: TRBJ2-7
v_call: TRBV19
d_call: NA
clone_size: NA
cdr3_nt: TGTGCCAGTAGACCCGGGGCAGGGGATACCTACGAGCAGTACTTC
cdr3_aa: CASRPGAGDTYEQYF

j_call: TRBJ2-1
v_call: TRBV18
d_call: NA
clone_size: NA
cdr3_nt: TGTGCCAGCTCACCGAACCCACAAGGTTACAATGAGCAGTTCTTC
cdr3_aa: CASSPNPQGYNEQFF

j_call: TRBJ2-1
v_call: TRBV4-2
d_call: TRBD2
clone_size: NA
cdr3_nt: TGTGCCAGCAGCCAAGACCCTAGCGGGAGTATCAATGAGCAGTTCTTC
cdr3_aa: CASSQDPSGSINEQFF

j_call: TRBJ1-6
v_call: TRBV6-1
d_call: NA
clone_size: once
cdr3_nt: TGTGCCAGCAGTGTGGGAGGGTGGGATACTTCACCCCTCCACTTT
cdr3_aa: CASSVGGWDTSPLHF

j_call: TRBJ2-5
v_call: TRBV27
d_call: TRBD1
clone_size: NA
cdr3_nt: TGTGCCAGCACCCGATTGGGGGGGACAGGGGTTTGGGAGACCCAGTACTTC
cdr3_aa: CASTRLGGTGVWETQYF

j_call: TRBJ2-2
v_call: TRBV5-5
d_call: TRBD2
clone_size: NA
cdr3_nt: TGTGCCAGTAAGAGGGAGGGGAACACCGGGGAGCTGTTTTTT
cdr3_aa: CASKREGNTGELFF

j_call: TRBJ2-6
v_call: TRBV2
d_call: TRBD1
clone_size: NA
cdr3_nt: TGTGCCAGCAGTGCCCCGGACAGGGTCGGCTCTGGGGCCAACGTCCTGACTTTC
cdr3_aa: CASSAPDRVGSGANVLTF

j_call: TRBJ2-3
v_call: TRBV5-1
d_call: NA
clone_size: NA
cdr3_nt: TGCGCCAGCAGCGGGGAGGGGGGACTGAGCACAGATACGCAGTATTTT
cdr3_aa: CASSGEGGLSTDTQYF

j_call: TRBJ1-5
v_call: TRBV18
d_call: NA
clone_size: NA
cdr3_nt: TGTGCCAGCTCACCGGGGGGCAATCAGCCCCAGCATTTT
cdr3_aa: CASSPGGNQPQHF

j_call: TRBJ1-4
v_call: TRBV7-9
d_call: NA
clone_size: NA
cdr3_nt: TGTGCCAGCAGCACGGGCCTGGGCGGGGAAAAACTGTTTTTT
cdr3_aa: CASSTGLGGEKLFF

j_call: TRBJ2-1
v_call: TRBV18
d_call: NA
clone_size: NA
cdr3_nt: TGTGCCAGCTCACCGGGACAATACAATGAGCAGTTCTTC
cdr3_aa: CASSPGQYNEQFF

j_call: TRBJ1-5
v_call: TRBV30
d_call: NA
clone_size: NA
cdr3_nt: TGTGCCTGGAGTGCTGGGGCTAGCAATCAGCCCCAGCATTTT
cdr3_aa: CAWSAGASNQPQHF

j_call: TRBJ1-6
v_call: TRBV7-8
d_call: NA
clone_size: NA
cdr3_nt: TGTGCCAGCAGCCTTATAGACGCCTATAATTCACCCCTCCACTTT
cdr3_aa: CASSLIDAYNSPLHF

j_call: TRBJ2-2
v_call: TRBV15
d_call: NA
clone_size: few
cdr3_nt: TGTGCCACCAGCAGAGATCCCCCGCCGAGCGGGGAGCTGTTTTTT
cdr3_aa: CATSRDPPPSGELFF

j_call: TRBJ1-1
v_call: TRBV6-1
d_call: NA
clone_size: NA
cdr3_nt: TGTGCCAGCAGTCCTCGTAAGGGGCTGAACACTGAAGCTTTCTTT
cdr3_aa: CASSPRKGLNTEAFF

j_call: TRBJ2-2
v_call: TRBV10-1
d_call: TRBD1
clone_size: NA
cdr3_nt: TGCGCCAGCAGTGACCCGACAGGGCGGACCGGGGAGCTGTTTTTT
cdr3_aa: CASSDPTGRTGELFF

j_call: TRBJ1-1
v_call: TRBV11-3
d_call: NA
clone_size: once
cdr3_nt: TGTGCCAGCAGCTTAGCCGCCTCGGCTGAAGCTTTCTTT
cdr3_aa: CASSLAASAEAFF

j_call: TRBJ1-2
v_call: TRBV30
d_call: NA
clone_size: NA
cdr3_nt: TGTGCCTGGAGTGTGCCTTTGGCCGGCCGAGCTAACTATGGCTACACCTTC
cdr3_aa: CAWSVPLAGRANYGYTF

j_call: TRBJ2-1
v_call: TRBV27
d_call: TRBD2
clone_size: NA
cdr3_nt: TGTGCCAGTTCCCCGGGGCTAGCGGTAGCCTACAATGAGCAGTTCTTC
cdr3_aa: CASSPGLAVAYNEQFF

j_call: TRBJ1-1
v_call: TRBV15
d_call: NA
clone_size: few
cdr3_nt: TGTGCCACCAGCAGGGGGGGGTCGAACACTGAAGCTTTCTTT
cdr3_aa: CATSRGGSNTEAFF

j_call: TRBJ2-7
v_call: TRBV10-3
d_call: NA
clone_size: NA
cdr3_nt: TGTGCCATCAGTGAATGGGGCTACGAGCAGTACTTC
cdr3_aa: CAISEWGYEQYF

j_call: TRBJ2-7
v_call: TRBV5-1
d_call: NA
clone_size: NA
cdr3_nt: TGCGCCAGCAGCTTAAGCACCGCCAACTACGAGCAGTACTTC
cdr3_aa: CASSLSTANYEQYF

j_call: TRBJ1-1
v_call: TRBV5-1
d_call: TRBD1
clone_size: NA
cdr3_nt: TGCGCCAGCAGCTTGGGACAGGGAATGAACACTGAAGCTTTCTTT
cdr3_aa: CASSLGQGMNTEAFF

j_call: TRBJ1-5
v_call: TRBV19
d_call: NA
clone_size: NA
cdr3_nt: TGTGCCAGTAGTCCGGACCCCTCGGCGGGGAAGGGAGATCAGCCCCAGCATTTT
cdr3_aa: CASSPDPSAGKGDQPQHF

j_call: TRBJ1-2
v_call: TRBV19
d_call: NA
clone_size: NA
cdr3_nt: TGTGCCAGTAGTGCATACCCAGGTGGCTACACCTTC
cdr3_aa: CASSAYPGGYTF

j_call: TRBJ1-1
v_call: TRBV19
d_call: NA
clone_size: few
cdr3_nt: TGTGCCAGTAGGAATCTTGGCGGTTGGACTGAAGCTTTCTTT
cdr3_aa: CASRNLGGWTEAFF

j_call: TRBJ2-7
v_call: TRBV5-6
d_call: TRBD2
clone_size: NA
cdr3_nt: TGTGCCAGCAGCCCGTTAGCGGGAACCTCCTACGAGCAGTACTTC
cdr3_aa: CASSPLAGTSYEQYF

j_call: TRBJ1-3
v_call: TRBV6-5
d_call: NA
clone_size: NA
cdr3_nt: TGTGCCAGCAGTTACTCTGGGTTGCCTGGAAACACCATATATTTT
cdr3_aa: CASSYSGLPGNTIYF

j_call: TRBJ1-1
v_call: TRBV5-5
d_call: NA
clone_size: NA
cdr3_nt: TGTGCCAGCAGCTTGGAACAGAACTCCTTTGTCACTGAAGCTTTCTTT
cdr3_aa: CASSLEQNSFVTEAFF

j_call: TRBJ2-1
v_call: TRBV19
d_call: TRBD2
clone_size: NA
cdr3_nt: TGTGCCAGTAGTAGGGCCGAGAGCGGGGGGGGTTACAATGAGCAGTTCTTC
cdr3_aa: CASSRAESGGGYNEQFF

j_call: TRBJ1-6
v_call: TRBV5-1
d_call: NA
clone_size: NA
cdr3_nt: TGCGCCAGCAGCTTGGGCGAGGGAAATTCACCCCTCCACTTT
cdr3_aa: CASSLGEGNSPLHF

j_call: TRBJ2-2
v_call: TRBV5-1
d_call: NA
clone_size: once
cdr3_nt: TGCGCCAGCAGCGGTCGGCGGCAGCACAACACCGGGGAGCTGTTTTTT
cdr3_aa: CASSGRRQHNTGELFF

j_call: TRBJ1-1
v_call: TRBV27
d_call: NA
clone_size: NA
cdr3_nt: TGTGCCAGCAGTTCGACGGGCCTACTAAAGAACACTGAAGCTTTCTTT
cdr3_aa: CASSSTGLLKNTEAFF

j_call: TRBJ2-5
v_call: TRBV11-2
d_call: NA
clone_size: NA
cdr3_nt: TGTGCCAGCAGCTTTGGCAGCCAAGAGACCCAGTACTTC
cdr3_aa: CASSFGSQETQYF

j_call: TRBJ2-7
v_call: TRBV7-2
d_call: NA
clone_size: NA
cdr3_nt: TGTGCCAGCAGCCGACCCCTCTCCTACGAGCAGTACTTC
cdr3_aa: CASSRPLSYEQYF

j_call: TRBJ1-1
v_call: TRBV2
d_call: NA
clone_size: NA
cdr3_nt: TGTGCCAGCAAAGCCTCGACCGAGAACACTGAAGCTTTCTTT
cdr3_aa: CASKASTENTEAFF

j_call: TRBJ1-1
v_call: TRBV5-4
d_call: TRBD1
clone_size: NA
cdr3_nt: TGTGCCAGCAGCTGGGACAGGAACACTGAAGCTTTCTTT
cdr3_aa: CASSWDRNTEAFF

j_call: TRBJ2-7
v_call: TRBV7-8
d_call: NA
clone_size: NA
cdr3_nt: TGTGCCAGCAGCCGAAACACAGGGTTTACCCACGAGCAGTACTTC
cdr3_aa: CASSRNTGFTHEQYF

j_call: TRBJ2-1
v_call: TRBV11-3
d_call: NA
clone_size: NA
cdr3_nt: TGTGCCAGCAGCTTAGATTACTCACTTGGGGAGCAGTTCTTC
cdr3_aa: CASSLDYSLGEQFF

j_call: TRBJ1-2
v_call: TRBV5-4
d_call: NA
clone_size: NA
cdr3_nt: TGTGCCAGCAGCCCTCGGGGGTCTGGGAACTATGGCTACACCTTC
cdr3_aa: CASSPRGSGNYGYTF

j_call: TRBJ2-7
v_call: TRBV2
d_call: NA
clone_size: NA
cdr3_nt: TGTGCCAGCGTCCTGGAGGGGGAAATAGGTGGGAACGAGCAGTACTTC
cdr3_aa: CASVLEGEIGGNEQYF

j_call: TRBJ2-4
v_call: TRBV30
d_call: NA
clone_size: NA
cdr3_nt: TGTGCCTGGCTCAACCCAGGGGCCAAAAACATTCAGTACTTC
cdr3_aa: CAWLNPGAKNIQYF

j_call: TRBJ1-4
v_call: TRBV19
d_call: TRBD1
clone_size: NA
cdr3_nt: TGTGCCAGTACGGACAGGGGTGCAACTAATGAAAAACTGTTTTTT
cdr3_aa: CASTDRGATNEKLFF

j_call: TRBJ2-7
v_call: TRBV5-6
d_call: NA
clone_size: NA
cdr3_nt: TGTGCCAGCAGCTTGGCCTTAGTAACCTACGAGCAGTACTTC
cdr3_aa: CASSLALVTYEQYF

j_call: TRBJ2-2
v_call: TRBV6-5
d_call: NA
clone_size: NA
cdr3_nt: TGTGCCAGCAGTTACCTAGCTCTGAACACCGGGGAGCTGTTTTTT
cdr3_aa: CASSYLALNTGELFF

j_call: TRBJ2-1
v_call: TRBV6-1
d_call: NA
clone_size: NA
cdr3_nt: TGTGCCAGCAGTGGGGGAGTAGCGGCCTCCTTTCAGCAGTTCTTC
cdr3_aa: CASSGGVAASFQQFF

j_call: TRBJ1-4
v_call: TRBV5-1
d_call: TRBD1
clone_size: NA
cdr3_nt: TGCGCCAGCAGCGTGGGGACAGGGAGTGAAAAACTGTTTTTT
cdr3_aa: CASSVGTGSEKLFF

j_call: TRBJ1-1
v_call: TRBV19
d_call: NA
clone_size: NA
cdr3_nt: TGTGCCAGTAGTCCCTCGGACCGGGGAAGTCACACTGAAGCTTTCTTT
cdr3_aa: CASSPSDRGSHTEAFF

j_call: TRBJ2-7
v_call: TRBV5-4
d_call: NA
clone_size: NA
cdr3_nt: TGTGCCAGCAGCTCTAACTCCTACGAGCAGTACTTC
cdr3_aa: CASSSNSYEQYF

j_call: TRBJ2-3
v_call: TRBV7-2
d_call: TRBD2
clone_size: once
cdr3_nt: TGTGCCAGCAGCTTATCCCCGAGGTCGGGAGGATTTAATACGCAGTATTTT
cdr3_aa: CASSLSPRSGGFNTQYF

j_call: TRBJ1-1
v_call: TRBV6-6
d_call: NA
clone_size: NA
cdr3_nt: TGTGCCAGCTTAAAATGGGGCAAGAACACTGAAGCTTTCTTT
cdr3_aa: CASLKWGKNTEAFF

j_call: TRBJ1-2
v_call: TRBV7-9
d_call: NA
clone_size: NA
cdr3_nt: TGTGCCAGCAGCTTAGTGGGACGGGGATTGGAGGGCTACACCTTC
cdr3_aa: CASSLVGRGLEGYTF

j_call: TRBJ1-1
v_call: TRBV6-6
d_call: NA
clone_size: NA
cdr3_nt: TGTGCCAGCAGTTACGGCGTAGGTGGCAGGAACACTGAAGCTTTCTTT
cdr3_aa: CASSYGVGGRNTEAFF

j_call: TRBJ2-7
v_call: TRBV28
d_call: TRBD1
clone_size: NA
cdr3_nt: TGTGCCAGCAGTCCAAGGACAGGGTACGAGCAGTACTTC
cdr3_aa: CASSPRTGYEQYF